This passage covers 11 T cell receptor beta chains from one sample sequenced in a study of regulatory T cells in long-lasting Graves disease. The time point is: persistent/refractory GD, antithyroid drugs over 5 years with positive TRAb. Isolated PBMC RNA provided the starting material for the TCR library. With iRepertoire HTBI primers and Arm-PCR of CDR3 regions, TCR beta libraries were built. One entry per CDR3 protein, called by TCRdb with MiXCR from the multiplex PCR reads. The sample includes around 460,000 distinct CDR3 sequences, approximately 22% of them seen just once. The sequencing used peripheral blood mononuclear cells (PBMCs), collected when the disease was refractory, from a patient treated with antithyroid drugs. The receptors stem from a female donor with Graves disease.

This clonotype was observed at least ten times. The V call is TRBV10-3, the J call TRBJ2-7; 7 nucleotides agree with TRBD1. Germline V lookup: CDR1 ENHRY, CDR2 SYGVKD. CDR3 length: 13 amino acids. Unmatched junction bases numbered 2, after V lost 0 bases and J lost 6 bases. DNA for the CDR3: TGTGCCATCAGTGAGTCACAGGGGATCGAGCAGTACTTC. Translating it yields CAISESQGIEQYF.

Concerning this clonotype itself: A much larger clone sits a single nucleotide away, making a read error possible. The chain uses TRBV6-6 and TRBJ2-6, with D possibly TRBD1 on 5 matching bases. CDR3 size: 15 residues. Germline CDR1 MNHNY, CDR2 SVGAGI (reference sequence). In DNA form, the CDR3 reads TGTGCCAGCAGTTACTCGGGCTCTGGGGCCAACGCCCTGACTTTC. Its protein is CASSYSGSGANALTF.

The chain links TRBV5-1 to TRBJ2-7, with TRBD2 matching 10 bases. CDR3 length: 15 amino acids. The ends lost 4 bases at V and 1 base at J; junction bases unmatched: 5. CDR1 and CDR2 (germline): SGHRS, YFSETQ. CDR3 nucleotide sequence: TGCGCCAGCAGCCCAGCGGGGGGGGCTTCCTACGAGCAGTACTTC. Translated, it gives CASSPAGGASYEQYF.

V is TRBV3-1 and J is TRBJ1-2; 10 bases map to TRBD1. Germline V gives CDR1 LGHDT, CDR2 YNNKEL (reference sequence). V lost 5 bases, J lost 8 bases, and 5 bases stayed unmatched. The CDR3 is 13 residues long. The CDR3: CASSSGQGVGYTF. The CDR3 coding sequence is TGTGCCAGCAGCTCCGGACAGGGGGTCGGCTACACCTTC. Based on the CDR3 plus reference TRBV3-1 and TRBJ1-2, the full variable domain is DTAVSQTPKYLVTQMGNDKSIKCEQNLGHDTMYWYKQDSKKFLKIMFSYNNKELIINETVPNRFSPKSPDKAHLNLHINSLELGDSAVYFCASSSGQGVGYTFGSGTRLTVV.

This clonotype was observed a handful of times. The V call is TRBV6-2 or TRBV6-3, the J call TRBJ1-2, with 11 bases identical to TRBD1. In germline, CDR1 is MNHEY, CDR2 SVGEGT. Losses at the gene ends were 2 bases for V and 4 bases for J; bases not matched to a gene: 3. This CDR3 is built from 15 residues. CDR3 region: CASSYGTGGGYGYTF. CDR3 DNA sequence: TGTGCCAGCAGTTACGGGACAGGGGGTGGCTATGGCTACACCTTC.

This clonotype has a count of ten or more. The J gene is TRBJ2-7, the V gene TRBV2; D perhaps matches TRBD1 (5 bases). Germline CDR1 reads SNHLY; CDR2 reads FYNNEI. The V end lost 6 bases, the J end lost 5 bases, and 14 bases lay between the germline ends. CDR3 size: 13 residues. CDR3 protein: CASSLRESHEQYF. The CDR3 DNA follows: TGTGCCAGCAGCCTCAGGGAATCCCACGAGCAGTACTTC.

Here the CDR3 reads CASSSLRGSLNEQYF. The DNA for the CDR3 is TGTGCCAGCAGCTCCCTCCGTGGTTCACTAAACGAGCAGTACTTC. The genes are TRBV7-2 and TRBJ2-7; D uncertain. The ends were cut back, 4 bases at V and 5 bases at J, with 18 bases in the middle. There are 15 residues in the CDR3. The V gene's germline CDR1 is SGHTA and CDR2 FQGNSA. Based on the CDR3 plus reference TRBV7-2 and TRBJ2-7, the full variable domain is GAGVSQSPSNKVTEKGKDVELRCDPISGHTALYWYRQSLGQGLEFLIYFQGNSAPDKSGLPSDRFSAERTGGSVSTLTIQRTQQEDSAVYLCASSSLRGSLNEQYFGPGTRLTVT.

In this sample, this clonotype turned up a few times. Mismatch with germline at one junction end may stem from a read error. The chain joins TRBV6-5 to TRBJ1-1; the D is unclear. This CDR3 has 14 amino acids. CDR1 and CDR2 from the germline V gene are MNHEY and SVGAGI. The CDR3 loop is CASSYSAVVENPTF. For the CDR3, the DNA is TGTGCCAGCAGTTACTCGGCGGTAGTCGAAAACCCCACATTT.

With respect to this clonotype: Possible read error: a much larger clone is one base away. The chain couples TRBV2 to TRBJ2-2, with a weak D call TRBD2 (5 bases). The germline V gene has CDR1 SNHLY and CDR2 FYNNEI. This CDR3 comprises 13 residues. DNA of the CDR3: TGTGCCAGCGGACGGGAAAACACCAGGGAGCTGTTTTTT. Translating gives CASGRENTRELFF.

There are a few counts of this clonotype. The J gene is TRBJ2-4, the V gene TRBV12-3 or TRBV12-4; D remains ambiguous. CDR3 size: 17 residues. Between the trimmed V and J ends, which lost 2 bases and 1 base, there was a span of 15 bases. The CDR3 sequence: CASSLFPRGGAKNIQYF. The CDR3 bases are TGTGCCAGCAGTTTATTCCCTCGAGGTGGGGCCAAAAACATTCAGTACTTC.

This chain joins TRBV6-1 and TRBJ1-2, with D uncertain. Trimming removed 8 bases from V and 4 bases from J, with 11 bases in between. Germline V gene data show CDR1 as MNHNS and CDR2 as SASEGT. The CDR3 totals 12 residues. CDR3 amino acids: CASGAEAYGYTF. The DNA for the CDR3 is TGTGCCAGCGGTGCCGAGGCCTATGGCTACACCTTC.